This T cell receptor beta chain originates from a study of T cell responses to AZD1222 COVID-19 vaccine. The table came from immunoSEQ multiplex PCR; TCRdb's copy has only in-frame clones and leaves some out. The table includes around 130,000 clones, 75% to 90% detected once. The TCR originated in an adult in good health. Specimen: peripheral blood, collected on day 0 of AZD1222 vaccination.

The CDR3 nucleotides are TGTGCCAGCAGGGGAGGGGACAGGCGAGCTTTCTTT. It is translated as CASRGGDRRAFF. The chain recombines TRBV2 with TRBJ1-1, with 8 nucleotides matching TRBD1. This CDR3 is 12 amino acids long. With 6 bases clipped from V and 10 bases from J, the junction kept 7 bases outside the gene matches. Germline CDR1 and CDR2: SNHLY and FYNNEI.